The clone carrying this TCR beta chain has just a few counts. Its antigen is unidentified. TCRdb reprocessed the reads via MiXCR and lists one record per CDR3 protein. The sample has hundreds of thousands of distinct CDR3 sequences, about a third seen once; the top ten hold roughly 2.8%. These data are taken from a study of T cell repertoires in cytomegalovirus infection. Study-level points and caveats: Adding up the frequency of public TCR beta families identified people who carried CMV plus the relevant HLA.

The sample comprised PBMCs. The receptor's source is a human donor in good health (CMV status not recorded). Some clones in this sample may be carry-over from other donors' samples.

The chain's CDR3 is CASGRLAASNPYEQYF. Here the CDR3 DNA reads TGTGCCAGCGGGAGGCTAGCGGCATCCAACCCCTACGAGCAGTACTTC. The chain joins TRBV6-1 to TRBJ2-7; 7 bases match TRBD2. The CDR3 is 16 amino acids. In germline, CDR1 is MNHNS, CDR2 SASEGT. The ends lost 8 bases at V and 2 bases at J; junction bases unmatched: 15.